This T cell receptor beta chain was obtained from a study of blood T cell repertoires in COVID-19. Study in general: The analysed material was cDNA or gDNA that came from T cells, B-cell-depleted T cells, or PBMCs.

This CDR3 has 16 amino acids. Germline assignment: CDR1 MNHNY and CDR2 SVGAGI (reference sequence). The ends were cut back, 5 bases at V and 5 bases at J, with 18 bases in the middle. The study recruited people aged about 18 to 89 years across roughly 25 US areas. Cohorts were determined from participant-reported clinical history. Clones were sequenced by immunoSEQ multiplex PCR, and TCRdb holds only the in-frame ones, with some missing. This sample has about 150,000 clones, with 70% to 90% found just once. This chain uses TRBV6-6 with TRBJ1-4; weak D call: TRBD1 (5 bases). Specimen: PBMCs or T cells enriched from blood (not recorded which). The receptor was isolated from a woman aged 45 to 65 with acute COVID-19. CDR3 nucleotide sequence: TGTGCCAGCAGTCAACCTACCCGGACACAAAATGAAAAACTGTTTTTT. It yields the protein CASSQPTRTQNEKLFF.